These T cell receptor beta chains were read from a single sample in a study of T-cell memory formation after mild COVID-19. TCRdb called the 5' RACE reads again in MiXCR, with one record for every CDR3 protein. The sample lists roughly 250,000 distinct CDR3 sequences, 16% seen once, with approximately 3.4% in the top ten. Sequencing used PBMCs or a T cell subset sorted from them (not recorded which). The receptors were sampled from a man in his late teens or twenties who had mild COVID-19 (a few samples of this study predate the infection). Cell type and time point are not known. The CDR3 runs from the conserved cysteine through the conserved F or W. D genes are given only for firm matches. Only some rows state a clone size, as once, few, many or a class for expanded clones.

V,D,size,length,J,DNA,CDR3
TRBV11-2,-,-,14,TRBJ1-4,TGTGCCAGCAGCTTGGGTAGGGCTATGGGAAAACTGTTTTTT,CASSLGRAMGKLFF
TRBV12-3/TRBV12-4,TRBD1,few,16,TRBJ1-4,TGTGCCAGCAGTTTATTTACCCCGCAGGGGGGTGAAAAACTGTTTTTT,CASSLFTPQGGEKLFF
TRBV12-3/TRBV12-4,TRBD2,-,16,TRBJ2-5,TGTGCCAGCACCCCTTCTAGCGGGGGGCCCCAAGAGACCCAGTACTTC,CASTPSSGGPQETQYF
TRBV19,TRBD1,-,15,TRBJ1-1,TGTGCCAGTAGTATGTCCCTCTTGGAGGGGGCGGAAGCTTTCTTT,CASSMSLLEGAEAFF
TRBV6-5,-,-,18,TRBJ1-3,TGTGCCAGCAGTTACTCCCCTATGGTGTCGTACTCTGGAAACACCATATATTTT,CASSYSPMVSYSGNTIYF
TRBV3-1,TRBD1,-,14,TRBJ1-5,TGTGCCAGCAGCCAGGACAGGGCTTTTCAGCCCCAGCATTTT,CASSQDRAFQPQHF
TRBV9,TRBD1,many,15,TRBJ1-6,TGTGCCAGCATGGACAGGGTGTTTTATAATTCACCCCTCCACTTT,CASMDRVFYNSPLHF
TRBV3-1,-,once,13,TRBJ2-2,TGTGCCAGCAGCTCTATAGCGTCCGGGGAGCTGTTTTTT,CASSSIASGELFF
TRBV28,TRBD1,-,13,TRBJ2-5,TGTGCCAGCAGCCGGACAGGGGCGGAGACCCAGTACTTC,CASSRTGAETQYF
TRBV30,-,-,14,TRBJ1-1,TGTGCCTGGAGTCGGGGCCCGCGGGGGACTGAAGCTTTCTTT,CAWSRGPRGTEAFF
TRBV18,TRBD1,-,17,TRBJ2-3,TGTGCCAGCTCCCCACGACAGGGGGCAAATAGCACAGATACGCAGTATTTT,CASSPRQGANSTDTQYF
TRBV4-1,TRBD2,few,17,TRBJ2-1,TGCGCCAGCAGCCATGGGGTCGCTCGGGGGGGATACAATGAGCAGTTCTTC,CASSHGVARGGYNEQFF
TRBV7-2,-,few,13,TRBJ2-5,TGTGCCAGCAGCTTCGGGACACCAGAGACCCAGTACTTC,CASSFGTPETQYF
TRBV7-9,-,many,15,TRBJ2-4,TGTGCCAGCAGAGAGGGGTTGGGAGCCAAAAACATTCAGTACTTC,CASREGLGAKNIQYF
TRBV12-3/TRBV12-4,-,-,13,TRBJ1-5,TGTGCCAGCAGTCCAGGGGCCTGGGGGCCCCAGCATTTT,CASSPGAWGPQHF
TRBV11-2,TRBD2,-,15,TRBJ2-3,TGTGCCAGCAGCTTACAGCGGGGGGGCGTGTATACGCAGTATTTT,CASSLQRGGVYTQYF
TRBV7-7,TRBD1,few,13,TRBJ1-1,TGTGCCAGCAGCCGGGACAGGCAGACTGAAGCTTTCTTT,CASSRDRQTEAFF
TRBV19,TRBD2,-,19,TRBJ2-5,TGTGCCAGTAGTATGTGGCGGGGGGCCGAGAGACGGTACCAAGAGACCCAGTACTTC,CASSMWRGAERRYQETQYF
TRBV25-1,-,-,15,TRBJ1-1,TGTGCCAGCAGATGGTCCGTGGCGGGGAACACTGAAGCTTTCTTT,CASRWSVAGNTEAFF
TRBV5-1,-,few,16,TRBJ2-2,TGCGCCAGCAGCTTGGGTTCGATAGCAGACACCGGGGAGCTGTTTTTT,CASSLGSIADTGELFF
TRBV28,TRBD1,few,13,TRBJ2-3,TGTGCCAGCAGGGGACAGGGCACAGATACGCAGTATTTT,CASRGQGTDTQYF
TRBV5-1,-,many,13,TRBJ2-3,TGCGCCAGCAGTGACACGACCACAGATACGCAGTATTTT,CASSDTTTDTQYF
TRBV20-1,-,once,12,TRBJ1-5,TGCAGTGCTAGAGCGGGCGGTCGGCCCCAGCATTTT,CSARAGGRPQHF
TRBV5-1,-,few,14,TRBJ1-6,TGCGCCAGCAGCTTCCAGGGGAGCGATTCACCCCTCCACTTT,CASSFQGSDSPLHF
TRBV7-2,TRBD2,-,16,TRBJ2-2,TGTGCCAGCAGCAAGGGACTAGCGGGAGTCACCGGGGAGCTGTTTTTT,CASSKGLAGVTGELFF
TRBV3-1,-,few,15,TRBJ2-4,TGTGCCAGCAGCCAAGATCTCTCCTGGGGAAACATTCAGTACTTC,CASSQDLSWGNIQYF
TRBV7-8,-,few,16,TRBJ2-1,TGTGCCAGCAGCGGGCGCTGGGGGGGCCTCGGGGATGAGCAGTTCTTC,CASSGRWGGLGDEQFF
TRBV29-1,-,many,12,TRBJ2-5,TGCAGCGTTGACCCACTCCAGGAGACCCAGTACTTC,CSVDPLQETQYF
TRBV4-2,TRBD2,-,15,TRBJ2-7,TGTGCCAGCAGCCAACTGGGGACTACCTCCTACGAGCAGTACTTC,CASSQLGTTSYEQYF
TRBV27,TRBD2,few,14,TRBJ2-7,TGTGCCAGCAGTGTTTCGGGGGGGCCCTACGAGCAGTACTTC,CASSVSGGPYEQYF
TRBV20-1,TRBD1,-,13,TRBJ2-1,TGCAGTGGCTACAGGGGGCAGGTCAATGAGCAGTTCTTC,CSGYRGQVNEQFF
TRBV6-1,-,-,12,TRBJ1-6,TGTGCCAGCAGTGAAGCGCGGCTCGGCCGCCGCTTT,CASSEARLGRRF
TRBV18,-,-,14,TRBJ1-6,TGTGCCAGCTCACCTCAGGGGAATGACTCACCCCTCCACTTT,CASSPQGNDSPLHF
TRBV12-3/TRBV12-4,-,-,13,TRBJ2-7,TGTGCCAGCAGTTTTGGCAACTCCTACGAGCAGTACTTC,CASSFGNSYEQYF
TRBV29-1,-,few,10,TRBJ2-7,TGCAGCGTTGGGGAGTACGAGCAGTACTTC,CSVGEYEQYF
TRBV4-2,-,few,13,TRBJ1-5,TGTGCCAGCAGCCAAGATGCGCGACAGCCCCAGCATTTT,CASSQDARQPQHF
TRBV9,-,-,15,TRBJ1-3,TGTGCCAGCAGCAGCCAGGGTTTTGCTGGAAACACCATATATTTT,CASSSQGFAGNTIYF
TRBV3-2,-,few,16,TRBJ1-5,TGTGCCAGCAGCCTTCGGACAGGGGAAGGCAATCAGCCCCAGCATTTT,CASSLRTGEGNQPQHF
TRBV12-3/TRBV12-4,-,few,12,TRBJ1-2,TGTGCCAGCAGCTCCGACTTCGGTGGCTACACCTTC,CASSSDFGGYTF
TRBV12-3/TRBV12-4,TRBD1,-,15,TRBJ2-3,TGTGCCAGCAGTCCTCGACAGGGCTTATCCGATACGCAGTATTTT,CASSPRQGLSDTQYF
TRBV29-1,TRBD1,-,15,TRBJ2-1,TGCAGCGTTGTACAGGGGCTTAGCTCCTACAATGAGCAGTTCTTC,CSVVQGLSSYNEQFF
TRBV27,TRBD1,-,16,TRBJ1-5,TGTGCCAGCAGGCGACCGACAGGGACCCTCAATCAGCCCCAGCATTTT,CASRRPTGTLNQPQHF
TRBV7-2,-,-,15,TRBJ1-2,TGTGCCAGCAGCTTTCGAGACAGGATGAACTATGGCTACACCTTC,CASSFRDRMNYGYTF
TRBV7-9,-,few,16,TRBJ1-2,TGTGCCAGCAGCCGTAACGCACAGGGACCGAACTATGGCTACACCTTC,CASSRNAQGPNYGYTF
TRBV9,-,few,13,TRBJ1-3,TGTGCCAGCAGCGTCGGGGGTGGAAACACCATATATTTT,CASSVGGGNTIYF
TRBV11-3,TRBD1,once,16,TRBJ2-7,TGTGCCAGCAGCTCCTGGTCGGGCCAGGGGGCAAGGGAGCAGTACTTC,CASSSWSGQGAREQYF
TRBV5-1,-,-,17,TRBJ1-5,TGCGCCAGCAGATTCCGGGGAGGGCACCTTAGCAATCAGCCCCAGCATTTT,CASRFRGGHLSNQPQHF
TRBV5-1,-,few,16,TRBJ2-3,TGCGCCAATCCCCTTCCTGGGCCCGCTAGCACAGATACGCAGTATTTT,CANPLPGPASTDTQYF
TRBV28,-,few,12,TRBJ1-5,TGTGCCGGGGCAGGGGCAGGGCAGCCCCAGCATTTT,CAGAGAGQPQHF
TRBV5-6,-,-,11,TRBJ2-3,TGTGCCAGCAGCTTGCAAAATACGCAGTATTTT,CASSLQNTQYF
TRBV11-1,TRBD2,-,17,TRBJ2-7,TGTGCCAGCAGCCCACCCCCCAACTCCGGGACTAACTACGAGCAGTACTTC,CASSPPPNSGTNYEQYF
TRBV4-2,-,few,14,TRBJ1-4,TGTGCCAGCAGCCAGGGGACTCTGGGTGAAAAACTGTTTTTT,CASSQGTLGEKLFF
TRBV20-1,-,-,12,TRBJ1-5,TGCAGTGCTAACAGGGAAAATCAGCCCCAGCATTTT,CSANRENQPQHF
TRBV4-1,-,-,17,TRBJ1-1,TGCGCCAGCAGCCAGTTTGCGAGGGACACGGGATCCGCTGAAGCTTTCTTT,CASSQFARDTGSAEAFF
TRBV6-2/TRBV6-3,TRBD1,-,14,TRBJ1-2,TGTGCCAGCAGTTGGGGACAGGGAATCTATGGCTACACCTTC,CASSWGQGIYGYTF
TRBV5-4,-,-,15,TRBJ1-6,TGTGCCAGCAGCTTCGAGGCGGGTGACCCCGTAACCCTCCACTTT,CASSFEAGDPVTLHF
TRBV7-9,-,many,14,TRBJ1-4,TGTGCCAGCAGCTCCATAACGGCAAATGAAAAACTGTTTTTT,CASSSITANEKLFF